A selection of T cell receptor beta chains follows, all from one sample in a study of vaccination and CD4 T cells after COVID-19. The antigens of these receptors remain unknown. TCRdb analysed the PCR reads with MiXCR anew, one entry per CDR3 protein. The repertoire holds roughly 19,000 distinct CDR3 sequences, with roughly 50% as singletons. Sequencing was performed on CD4+ T cells from blood, cultured in vitro, taken after SARS-CoV-2 vaccination. These TCRs come from a human donor who had recovered from COVID-19. The CDR3 runs from the conserved cysteine through the conserved F or W. A D gene is named only where the DNA matches it firmly. Not all rows give a size; the values are once, few, many and, for expanded clones, a class.

v_gene,abundance,d_gene,j_gene,CDR3aa,CDR3nt
TRBV12-3/TRBV12-4,NA,TRBD2,TRBJ2-3,CASSLGGGAYTDTQYF,TGTGCCAGCAGTTTGGGCGGGGGGGCCTACACAGATACGCAGTATTTT
TRBV24-1,NA,TRBD2,TRBJ2-1,CATSDLPSGKREQFF,TGTGCCACCAGTGATTTGCCTAGCGGGAAACGTGAGCAGTTCTTC
TRBV5-4,few,NA,TRBJ2-7,CASSFQPNYEQYF,TGTGCCAGCAGCTTCCAGCCAAACTACGAGCAGTACTTC
TRBV20-1,NA,NA,TRBJ1-5,CSARMSEGRGQPQHF,TGCAGTGCTAGAATGTCCGAGGGTAGGGGTCAGCCCCAGCATTTT
TRBV20-1,NA,TRBD1,TRBJ1-6,CSARDLHRRGQNSPLHF,TGCAGTGCTAGAGATCTCCACCGAAGGGGGCAGAATTCACCCCTCCACTTT
TRBV7-8,few,NA,TRBJ2-7,CASSSGISYEQYF,TGTGCCAGCAGCTCGGGGATCTCCTACGAGCAGTACTTC
TRBV15,NA,NA,TRBJ2-1,CATSGPTVGNEQFF,TGTGCCACCAGCGGACCGACAGTCGGCAATGAGCAGTTCTTC
TRBV6-1,NA,TRBD1,TRBJ1-2,CASSAQGQGVHGYTF,TGTGCCAGCAGCGCCCAGGGACAGGGGGTTCATGGCTACACCTTC
TRBV6-1,few,TRBD1,TRBJ1-6,CASSPGQGVSPLHF,TGTGCCAGCAGTCCGGGACAGGGGGTTTCACCCCTCCACTTT
TRBV2,NA,NA,TRBJ1-2,CASSEQLALSGYTF,TGTGCCAGCAGTGAACAGTTGGCCCTCAGTGGCTACACCTTC
TRBV6-1,few,NA,TRBJ1-2,CASSPRWGSGYTF,TGTGCCAGCAGTCCACGCTGGGGCTCTGGCTACACCTTC
TRBV2,NA,TRBD2,TRBJ2-5,CASSEVGLAEQETQYF,TGTGCCAGCAGTGAGGTCGGACTAGCGGAGCAAGAGACCCAGTACTTC
TRBV2,NA,NA,TRBJ1-1,CASSDLGGLAVNTEAFF,TGTGCCAGCAGTGACCTCGGGGGGCTTGCGGTGAACACTGAAGCTTTCTTT
TRBV7-2,NA,NA,TRBJ2-2,CASSLVGFTDTGELFF,TGTGCCAGCAGCTTAGTAGGGTTCACGGACACCGGGGAGCTGTTTTTT
TRBV7-8,NA,NA,TRBJ1-5,CASSLATVYNNQPQHF,TGTGCCAGCAGCTTAGCGACGGTGTATAACAATCAGCCCCAGCATTTT
TRBV6-2/TRBV6-3,few,TRBD1,TRBJ2-7,CASSYDRGDTYEQYF,TGTGCCAGCAGTTACGACAGGGGGGATACCTACGAGCAGTACTTC
TRBV6-1,few,TRBD2,TRBJ2-2,CASSDRRGVTGELFF,TGTGCCAGCAGTGACCGGCGGGGGGTCACCGGGGAGCTGTTTTTT
TRBV7-2,few,NA,TRBJ1-1,CASSSAGAEAFF,TGTGCCAGCAGCTCGGCCGGAGCTGAAGCTTTCTTT
TRBV6-5,few,NA,TRBJ2-3,CASSYSKTQYF,TGTGCCAGCAGTTACTCGAAGACGCAGTATTTT
TRBV6-2/TRBV6-3,few,NA,TRBJ1-5,CASSGQRGSNQPQHF,TGTGCCAGCAGTGGCCAACGGGGTAGCAATCAGCCCCAGCATTTT
TRBV7-2,NA,NA,TRBJ1-1,CASSTKGNTEAFF,TGTGCCAGCAGCACGAAGGGGAACACTGAAGCTTTCTTT
TRBV20-1,NA,TRBD1,TRBJ1-3,CSARDREVSGNTIYF,TGCAGTGCTCGGGACAGGGAGGTCTCTGGAAACACCATATATTTT
TRBV11-3,NA,NA,TRBJ2-5,CASSKSSGGEMGGETQYF,TGTGCCAGCAGCAAGTCCTCTGGCGGGGAGATGGGCGGGGAGACCCAGTACTTC
TRBV20-1,NA,NA,TRBJ1-1,CSARAGPYTEAFF,TGCAGTGCTAGAGCCGGACCGTACACTGAAGCTTTCTTT
TRBV20-1,once,NA,TRBJ2-1,CSARGRISNEQFF,TGCAGTGCTAGGGGCCGGATTTCTAATGAGCAGTTCTTC
TRBV6-2/TRBV6-3,NA,NA,TRBJ2-5,CASSYIQETQYF,TGTGCCAGCAGTTATATACAAGAGACCCAGTACTTC
TRBV19,NA,TRBD1,TRBJ2-6,CATSRDSRWFGANVLTF,TGTGCCACCTCCCGGGACAGCCGTTGGTTCGGGGCCAACGTCCTGACTTTC